The clone carrying this T cell receptor (beta chain) was recorded a few times. Its antigen is as yet unknown. The entry originates in a study of shared clonotypes between healthy human individuals. Study-level background: Per donor, three plates held CD4 naive cells, three held CD4 memory, two held CD8 naive and one held CD8 memory. Study findings and constraints: Researchers sampled only blood; tissue repertoires likely differ. Rarefaction revealed incomplete sorted-subset sequencing despite large depth.

Deep level was the assay's run setting. Profiling relied on immunoSEQ multiplex PCR, and the TCRdb table lists in-frame clones only, not all of them. Of more than 2,000,000 clones in the sample, just over 90% are singletons; the top ten hold over 0.12%. Between the trimmed V and J ends, which lost 5 bases and 8 bases, there was a span of 18 bases. Germline CDR1 reads MNHEY; CDR2 reads SVGAGI. The CDR3 is 14 residues long. The sequence derives from a man aged 18 to 30 in good health. Sequencing input: naive CD4+ T cells sorted from blood. Sample subset: CD45RA+ positively selected. The chain uses TRBV6-5 and TRBJ1-1; a weak D match, TRBD1 (5 bases). This CDR3 is CASSPPGRQFEAFF. The CDR3 DNA sequence: TGTGCCAGCAGTCCCCCGGGACGGCAGTTCGAAGCTTTCTTT.